This T cell receptor (beta chain) is drawn from a study of T cells in Graves' hyperthyroidism and ophthalmopathy. As concerns this clonotype: Its antigen is unknown.

This CDR3 has 15 amino acids. Losses at the gene ends were 6 bases for V and 2 bases for J; bases not matched to a gene: 10. Germline values: CDR1 SQVTM, CDR2 ANQGSEA. Participants, patients aged 18 to 65, had newly diagnosed hyperthyroidism with a duration under 2 months. Uncontrolled infection, other autoimmune disease, pregnancy or lactation disqualified patients from enrolment. Orbital computed tomography, thyroid ultrasound, serum thyroxine and TRAb, and clinical symptoms together informed the diagnoses. RNA transcripts provided the source from which TCR beta CDR3 regions were amplified. In the first-round RT-PCR of the TCR CDR3, the HTBI primer set was used. MiXCR was run by TCRdb on the multiplex PCR reads, yielding one entry per CDR3 protein. This sample has 300,000 to 450,000 distinct CDR3 sequences, with roughly 25% found just once. Study outcomes and limitations: Most thyroid-expanded clonotypes above 0.001 were also found in blood.

The TCR sequence derives from a man aged 50 to 60 with Graves' hyperthyroidism. The V call is TRBV29-1, the J call TRBJ1-1, with TRBD1 matching 9 bases. The specimen was blood. This CDR3 reads CSVRDRAIANTEAFF. The CDR3 DNA sequence: TGCAGCGTCCGGGACAGGGCCATAGCAAACACTGAAGCTTTCTTT.